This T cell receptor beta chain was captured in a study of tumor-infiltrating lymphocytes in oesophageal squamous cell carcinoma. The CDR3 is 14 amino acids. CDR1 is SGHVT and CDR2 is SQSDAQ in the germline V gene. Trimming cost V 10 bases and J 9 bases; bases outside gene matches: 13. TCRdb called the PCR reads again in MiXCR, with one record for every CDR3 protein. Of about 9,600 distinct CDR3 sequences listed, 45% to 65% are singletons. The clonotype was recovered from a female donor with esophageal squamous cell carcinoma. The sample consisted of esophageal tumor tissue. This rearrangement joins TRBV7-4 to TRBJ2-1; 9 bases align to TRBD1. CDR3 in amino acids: CATLRDRVDSEQFF. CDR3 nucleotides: TGTGCCACCTTACGGGACAGGGTGGATAGTGAGCAGTTCTTC. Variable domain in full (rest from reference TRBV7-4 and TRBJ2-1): GAGVSQSPRYKVAKRGRDVALRCDSISGHVTLYWYRQTLGQGSEVLTYSQSDAQRDKSGRPSGRFSAERPERSVSTLKIQRTEQGDSAVYLCATLRDRVDSEQFFGPGTRLTVL.